Below are 9 T cell receptor beta chains sequenced from a single sample in a study of blood T cells in healthy people across ages. A second PCR of 7 to 11 cycles used a sample-barcoded 5' primer and a J-beta primer mix. Each CDR3 protein is one row after TCRdb ran MiXCR on the 5' RACE reads. This sample has roughly 1.5 million distinct CDR3 sequences, with approximately 39% found just once. Input material: blood. The receptors come from a woman younger than 30 in good health.

Many counts were recorded for this clonotype. The chain joins TRBV25-1 to TRBJ1-4, with 7 bases identical to TRBD1. Germline-derived CDR1 and CDR2 are MGHDK and SYGVNS. With 4 bases clipped from V and 8 bases from J, the junction kept 13 bases outside the gene matches. CDR3 length: 16 residues. This CDR3 is CASSVRDRAFPEKLFF. The CDR3 DNA reads TGTGCCAGCAGTGTCCGCGACAGGGCTTTCCCCGAAAAACTGTTTTTT.

Here the CDR3 DNA reads TGTGCCAGCAGCCAGTGGACAAACCAAGAGACCCAGTACTTC. Translated, it gives CASSQWTNQETQYF. The chain has TRBV11-2 and TRBJ2-5; perhaps TRBD1 as D (5 bases). The CDR3 covers 14 residues. The V and J ends lost 5 bases and 0 bases respectively, with 10 bases between them. Germline V gene data show CDR1 as SGHAT and CDR2 as FQNNGV.

The chain uses TRBV5-1 and TRBJ1-4; D remains unclear. The V gene's germline CDR1 is SGHRS and CDR2 YFSETQ. The CDR3 has 14 amino acids. V was trimmed by 0 bases and J by 5 bases, leaving 8 bases between them. This CDR3 is CASSLVSENEKLFF. The CDR3 DNA reads as TGCGCCAGCAGCTTGGTATCAGAGAATGAAAAACTGTTTTTT.

The chain employs TRBV20-1 and TRBJ1-2; D ambiguous. Between the trimmed V and J ends, which lost 0 bases and 7 bases, there was a span of 15 bases. Germline V gives CDR1 DFQATT, CDR2 SNEGSKA (reference sequence). The CDR3 spans 14 residues. The CDR3 DNA follows: TGCAGTGCTAGAGATCAACTCACACGGCGTGGCTACACCTTC. Translated: CSARDQLTRRGYTF.

The V call is TRBV27, the J call TRBJ2-1; 10 bases align to TRBD2. CDR3 length: 15 amino acids. The V gene end was trimmed by 5 bases and the J gene end by 7 bases; junction bases not matched to a gene: 8. Germline CDR1 reads MNHEY; CDR2 reads SMNVEV (reference sequence). The CDR3 coding sequence is TGTGCCAGCAGTAGCGGGAGGGGCCCGGAAAATGAGCAGTTCTTC. Translation: CASSSGRGPENEQFF.

This clonotype came up a few times. One base away lies a much larger clone, so this may be a sequencing read error. The chain links TRBV7-6 to TRBJ2-3, with D uncertain. The ends were cut back, 5 bases at V and 4 bases at J, with 4 bases in the middle. This CDR3 region has 11 residues. Germline CDR1 SGHVS, CDR2 FNYEAQ. The CDR3 is CASSHPDTQYF. CDR3 bases: TGTGCCAGCAGCCACCCAGATACGCAGTATTTT. Full variable domain (remainder filled in from reference TRBV7-6 and TRBJ2-3): GAGVSQSPRYKVTKRGQDVALRCDPISGHVSLYWYRQALGQGPEFLTYFNYEAQQDKSGLPNDRFSAERPEGSISTLTIQRTEQRDSAMYRCASSHPDTQYFGPGTRLTVL.

V and J are TRBV20-1 and TRBJ1-2; weak D call: TRBD1 (6 bases). V lost 0 bases to trimming and J lost 5 bases, with 13 bases between them. Per germline, CDR1 DFQATT and CDR2 SNEGSKA (reference sequence). The CDR3 has 14 amino acids. The CDR3 spells CSARDSDRGYGYTF. For the CDR3, the DNA is TGCAGTGCTAGAGATTCGGACAGAGGATATGGCTACACCTTC.

The rearrangement links TRBV7-2 to TRBJ2-7; 12 nucleotides match TRBD2. Trimming took 5 bases from V and 5 from J; bases not matched to a gene: 7. The CDR3 is 15 residues long. Germline V gene lookup returns CDR1 SGHTA and CDR2 FQGNSA. The CDR3 DNA is TGTGCCAGCAGCATGACTAGCGGGAGAGCCCACGAGCAGTACTTC. As protein: CASSMTSGRAHEQYF.

Only a few counts were recorded for this clonotype. The V call is TRBV20-1, the J call TRBJ1-1; D possibly corresponds to TRBD1 (5 bases). This CDR3 spans 16 amino acids. The V gene lost 6 bases and the J gene lost 4 bases, with 24 bases spanning the gap. Germline V gives CDR1 DFQATT, CDR2 SNEGSKA (reference sequence). DNA for the CDR3: TGCAGTGCCCCGAATGGTGGGGCAGGGAGAGGCACTGAAGCTTTCTTT. Its protein product is CSAPNGGAGRGTEAFF.